Listed below are T cell receptor beta chains from one sample, sequenced in a study of metastatic and nonmetastatic thyroid tumors. TCRdb re-clonotyped the PCR reads via MiXCR. Found here are 30,000 to 40,000 clones, 26% of them singletons; the top ten hold roughly 9.1%. The sequenced material came from blood. These receptor sequences come from a female donor with papillary thyroid cancer or a benign thyroid nodule (not recorded which). Some clones in this sample may be carry-over from other donors' samples. CDR3s include the opening cysteine and the closing phenylalanine or tryptophan. A D gene is named only where the DNA matches it firmly. Only some rows state a clone size, as once, few, many or a class for expanded clones.

size	D	V	J	CDR3	DNA
many	NA	TRBV9	TRBJ1-2	CASSVDHGPNYGYTF	TGTGCCAGCAGCGTGGACCACGGGCCTAACTATGGCTACACCTTC
many	TRBD1	TRBV5-1	TRBJ2-1	CASSSSGTAFEQFF	TGCGCCAGCAGTTCTTCCGGGACAGCCTTTGAGCAGTTCTTC
NA	NA	TRBV7-6	TRBJ2-7	CASSRSQGERDEQYF	TGTGCCAGCAGCCGTAGCCAAGGGGAGAGGGACGAGCAGTACTTC
NA	TRBD1	TRBV11-2	TRBJ2-1	CARSRGTGLWNEQLF	TGTGCCAGAAGTCGAGGGACAGGCTTATGGAATGAGCAGCTCTTC
few	TRBD1	TRBV29-1	TRBJ1-1	CSVVQGVFYGEAFF	TGCAGCGTTGTTCAGGGGGTCTTTTATGGTGAAGCTTTCTTT
many	TRBD1	TRBV13	TRBJ2-7	CASSTIEQGVSHEQYF	TGTGCCAGCAGCACCATAGAACAGGGGGTCTCCCACGAGCAGTACTTC
NA	NA	TRBV20-1	TRBJ2-5	CSPQDRQETKYF	TGCAGCCCCCAGGATAGACAAGAGACCAAGTACTTC
NA	NA	TRBV18	TRBJ2-7	CASSPPGLRKTIYEQYF	TGTGCCAGCTCACCACCGGGGTTGCGGAAAACCATCTACGAGCAGTACTTC
NA	NA	TRBV5-1	TRBJ2-7	CASSLVEAFTYEQYF	TGCGCCAGCAGCCTTGTGGAGGCTTTTACCTACGAGCAGTACTTC
NA	NA	TRBV28	TRBJ1-2	CASSLGHVGANYGYTF	TGTGCCAGCAGTTTGGGTCACGTGGGGGCTAACTATGGCTACACCTTC
medium-sized	NA	TRBV6-4	TRBJ1-6	CASRGLGENSPLHF	TGTGCCAGCAGGGGACTGGGGGAGAATTCACCCCTCCACTTT
many	NA	TRBV19	TRBJ2-2	CASSIPGSNTGELFF	TGTGCCAGTAGTATTCCAGGGAGTAACACCGGGGAGCTGTTTTTT
many	NA	TRBV30	TRBJ2-5	CAWSVLVGETQYF	TGTGCCTGGAGTGTACTCGTGGGAGAGACCCAGTACTTC
many	TRBD1	TRBV7-9	TRBJ1-4	CASSLWTGPATNEKLFF	TGTGCCAGCAGCTTGTGGACAGGGCCTGCAACTAATGAAAAACTGTTTTTT
NA	NA	TRBV10-1	TRBJ2-7	CASSESERRLEQYF	TGCGCCAGCAGTGAGTCGGAACGGCGTTTGGAGCAGTACTTC
many	TRBD1	TRBV11-3	TRBJ2-7	CASSLAGTGSDEQYF	TGTGCCAGCAGCTTGGCCGGGACAGGGTCGGATGAGCAGTACTTC
NA	NA	TRBV30	TRBJ1-6	CAWKLGGSPLHF	TGTGCCTGGAAACTAGGAGGTTCACCCCTCCACTTT
few	NA	TRBV27	TRBJ1-4	CASSYMGLGNEKLFF	TGTGCCAGCAGTTACATGGGGCTTGGTAATGAAAAACTGTTTTTT
NA	NA	TRBV5-1	TRBJ1-1	CASKENTEAFF	TGCGCCAGCAAGGAAAACACTGAAGCTTTCTTT
many	NA	TRBV5-1	TRBJ2-7	CASSLEGRGSDEQYF	TGCGCCAGCAGCTTGGAGGGCAGGGGAAGCGACGAGCAGTACTTC
many	NA	TRBV7-8	TRBJ2-7	CASSLAGTLASSYEQYF	TGTGCCAGCAGCTTAGCCGGGACGTTGGCGAGCTCCTACGAGCAGTACTTC
few	TRBD1	TRBV28	TRBJ1-3	CASSRQGAGNTIYF	TGTGCCAGCAGTCGACAGGGTGCAGGGAACACCATATATTTT
many	NA	TRBV3-1	TRBJ1-1	CASSRGPFNTEAFF	TGTGCCAGCAGCCGAGGTCCTTTTAACACTGAAGCTTTCTTT
NA	TRBD1	TRBV11-2	TRBJ1-6	CASSADRVLGALHF	TGTGCCAGCAGCGCGGACAGGGTTTTGGGAGCCCTCCACTTT
NA	TRBD1	TRBV6-2/TRBV6-3	TRBJ2-5	CASSYDFGTGEETQYF	TGTGCCAGCAGTTACGATTTTGGGACAGGGGAAGAGACCCAGTACTTC
many	NA	TRBV4-2	TRBJ1-4	CASSQAGTLPNEKLFF	TGTGCCAGCAGCCAGGCCGGGACACTCCCTAATGAAAAACTGTTTTTT
NA	TRBD1	TRBV13	TRBJ1-2	CASSPYDRGRVGYTF	TGTGCCAGCAGCCCCTACGACAGGGGGCGGGTTGGCTACACCTTC
many	NA	TRBV3-1	TRBJ1-1	CASRAGEYTEAFF	TGTGCCAGCAGAGCAGGAGAATACACTGAAGCTTTCTTT
NA	TRBD2	TRBV6-1	TRBJ2-1	CARSKKESGVEQFF	TGTGCCAGAAGTAAAAAGGAAAGCGGGGTTGAGCAGTTCTTC
many	TRBD1	TRBV19	TRBJ1-6	CASSTSGQGTPRVYNSPLHF	TGTGCCAGTAGTACATCCGGACAGGGCACCCCTAGGGTCTATAATTCACCCCTCCACTTT
few	NA	TRBV27	TRBJ2-7	CASRLTTNSYEQYF	TGTGCCAGCAGGTTAACCACCAACTCCTACGAGCAGTACTTC
NA	TRBD1	TRBV3-1	TRBJ1-4	CASSPGTGKYEKLFF	TGTGCCAGCAGTCCCGGGACAGGGAAATATGAAAAACTGTTTTTT
once	NA	TRBV7-3	TRBJ2-2	CASSLISRPGVVGELFF	TGTGCCAGCAGCTTAATCTCCCGTCCCGGGGTCGTCGGGGAGCTGTTTTTT
few	NA	TRBV12-3/TRBV12-4	TRBJ1-3	CASILGAGNTIYF	TGTGCCAGCATCCTGGGGGCTGGAAACACCATATATTTT
many	NA	TRBV7-2	TRBJ1-6	CASSPEGPYYNSPLHF	TGTGCCAGCAGCCCTGAGGGACCCTACTATAATTCACCCCTCCACTTT
NA	TRBD2	TRBV6-1	TRBJ2-1	CASKSSGGLANEQFF	TGTGCCAGCAAATCTTCGGGGGGGTTGGCCAATGAGCAGTTCTTT
few	NA	TRBV20-1	TRBJ2-1	CSARRGATEQFF	TGCAGTGCTAGGAGGGGCGCAACTGAGCAGTTCTTC
medium-sized	NA	TRBV6-1	TRBJ2-1	CASSEGVGGNEQFF	TGTGCCAGCAGTGAAGGGGTAGGGGGGAATGAGCAGTTCTTC
NA	NA	TRBV12-3/TRBV12-4	TRBJ2-2	CASIPRGTGELFF	TGTGCCAGCATCCCCCGGGGCACCGGGGAGCTGTTTTTT
once	NA	TRBV20-1	TRBJ2-7	CSARNWTRLVEQYF	TGCAGTGCTAGAAACTGGACCCGCCTGGTCGAGCAGTACTTC
many	NA	TRBV30	TRBJ2-1	CAGTDREMNLYPYEQFF	TGTGCCGGGACCGACCGGGAGATGAACCTTTATCCGTATGAGCAGTTCTTC
many	TRBD2	TRBV6-4	TRBJ2-2	CASSPSGNTGELFF	TGTGCCAGCAGTCCTAGCGGGAACACCGGGGAGCTGTTTTTT
many	TRBD2	TRBV3-1	TRBJ2-5	CASSQVSGEQETQYF	TGTGCCAGCAGCCAAGTTAGCGGGGAGCAAGAGACCCAGTACTTC
NA	NA	TRBV7-6	TRBJ2-3	CASSPGRQRYTQYF	TGTGCCAGCAGCCCGGGCCGCCAACGATATACGCAGTATTTT
few	NA	TRBV6-1	TRBJ2-7	CASIGRKYEQYF	TGTGCCAGCATTGGCAGGAAGTACGAGCAGTACTTC
NA	NA	TRBV6-1	TRBJ2-7	CASSVRGTYEQYF	TGTGCCAGCAGTGTCAGGGGTACCTACGAGCAGTACTTC